This T cell receptor beta chain stems from a study of vaccination effects on CD4 cells after COVID-19. The overall study: A couple of convalescent pre-vaccine samples were taken 142 and 148 days post-diagnosis.

Trimming stripped 7 bases from V and 3 bases from J, with 23 bases between. CDR3 length equals 17 residues. Germline values: CDR1 SNHLY, CDR2 FYNNEI. Study-wide results and caveats: Among infection- and vaccine-induced clones, marked clonal contraction occurred late after vaccination.

A note on this clone: Its target is unknown.

This table comes from immunoSEQ multiplex PCR, and its TCRdb copy is limited to in-frame clones, with some not included. The sample lists 35,000 to 40,000 clones; approximately 72% were seen once. Before sequencing, viral peptide pools were used by the ViraFEST assay to expand antigen-specific CD4+ T cells. Having been cultured for 10 days, the cells underwent CD4+ T cell isolation. This person caught SARS-CoV-2 sometime from March to December 2020, and PCR testing confirmed the infection. In the cultures, half the medium was exchanged for IL-2 medium on days 3 and 7. The gene calls are TRBV2 and TRBJ2-3; D call uncertain. The source material was CD4+ T cells from PBMCs cultured with HCoV-NL63 spike peptides, sampled before COVID-19 vaccination. This clonotype was sampled from a human donor who had a prior SARS-CoV-2 infection. DNA for the CDR3: TGTGCCAGCAAGGGTATAAGGAACCTCCCGGAGACAGATACGCAGTATTTT. Its protein product is CASKGIRNLPETDTQYF. The whole variable domain, filled in from reference TRBV2 and TRBJ2-3, reads EPEVTQTPSHQVTQMGQEVILRCVPISNHLYFYWYRQILGQKVEFLVSFYNNEISEKSEIFDDQFSVERPDGSNFTLKIRSTKLEDSAMYFCASKGIRNLPETDTQYFGPGTRLTVL.